Listed below are T cell receptor beta chains from one sample, sequenced in a study of cytomegalovirus exposure and HLA in healthy donors. Only in-frame clones appear in the TCRdb table, and some are missing; sequencing was by immunoSEQ multiplex PCR. The sample has more than 200,000 clones, 70% to 80% seen once. What was sequenced was PBMCs. The receptors shown here come from a girl aged 2-10 years in good health and CMV-seronegative. The CDR3 runs from the conserved cysteine through the conserved F or W. A D gene is named only where the DNA matches it firmly. Some rows mark clone size as missing; the rest say once, few, many or name a class of expanded clone.

NA	TRBV18	few	TRBJ1-5	CASSGRDQPQHF	TGTGCCAGCTCCGGCCGGGATCAGCCCCAGCATTTT
TRBD1	TRBV15	NA	TRBJ2-7	CATSRGRTGGYEQYF	TGTGCCACCAGCAGAGGACGGACAGGGGGCTACGAGCAGTACTTC
TRBD1	TRBV11-2	NA	TRBJ1-2	CASSLEDRAFYGYTF	TGTGCCAGCAGCTTAGAGGACAGGGCCTTCTATGGCTACACCTTC
TRBD2	TRBV13	NA	TRBJ2-1	CASSRLAGYNEQFF	TGTGCCAGCTCCCGGCTAGCGGGGTACAATGAGCAGTTCTTC
NA	TRBV2	few	TRBJ2-5	CASRQDEETQYF	TGTGCCAGCCGACAGGATGAAGAGACCCAGTACTTC
NA	TRBV6-1	NA	TRBJ2-3	CASSERRPITDTQYF	TGTGCCAGCAGTGAGCGGCGGCCGATCACAGATACGCAGTATTTT
NA	TRBV19	NA	TRBJ1-1	CASRRGGLNTEAFF	TGTGCCAGTAGGCGGGGTGGGTTGAACACTGAAGCTTTCTTT
NA	TRBV5-6	NA	TRBJ2-1	CASSFSANNEQFF	TGTGCCAGCAGCTTCTCAGCGAACAATGAGCAGTTCTTC
TRBD1	TRBV29-1	once	TRBJ2-2	CSAIHRGDTGELFF	TGCAGCGCTATCCACAGGGGGGACACCGGGGAGCTGTTTTTT
TRBD2	TRBV28	once	TRBJ2-7	CASSRGGGTYEQYF	TGTGCCAGCAGTCGGGGGGGAGGAACCTACGAGCAGTACTTC
TRBD1	TRBV10-2	NA	TRBJ2-7	CASSGVRGSPFVREQYF	TGCGCCAGCAGTGGAGTCAGGGGGTCTCCCTTTGTACGCGAGCAGTACTTC
NA	TRBV2	NA	TRBJ1-4	CASSPERATNEKLFF	TGTGCCAGCAGTCCCGAGCGGGCAACTAATGAAAAACTGTTTTTT
NA	TRBV6-1	NA	TRBJ1-5	CASSRTGSNQPQHF	TGTGCCAGCAGTAGAACAGGGAGCAATCAGCCCCAGCATTTT
TRBD1	TRBV7-9	once	TRBJ1-1	CASSSLTGLEAFF	TGTGCCAGCAGCTCATTGACAGGGCTTGAAGCTTTCTTT
TRBD2	TRBV6-5	NA	TRBJ2-7	CASSYSAGGSYEQYF	TGTGCCAGCAGTTACTCGGCGGGGGGATCCTACGAGCAGTACTTC
TRBD2	TRBV30	once	TRBJ2-3	CAWSGVTSGSSTDTQYF	TGTGCCTGGAGTGGGGTAACTAGCGGGTCTAGCACAGATACGCAGTATTTT
NA	TRBV5-6	NA	TRBJ1-1	CASSTGGGGSTEAFF	TGTGCCAGCAGCACCGGCGGGGGAGGGAGCACTGAAGCTTTCTTT
NA	TRBV7-9	NA	TRBJ1-3	CASSLERLGASGNTIYF	TGTGCCAGCAGCTTAGAACGTCTGGGGGCATCTGGAAACACCATATATTTT
NA	TRBV5-1	NA	TRBJ2-3	CASSQFQTSGDTQYF	TGCGCCAGCAGCCAATTCCAAACAAGCGGAGATACGCAGTATTTT
NA	TRBV6-5	NA	TRBJ2-1	CASSLTMGLYNEQFF	TGTGCCAGCAGCCTTACTATGGGACTCTACAATGAGCAGTTCTTC
TRBD2	TRBV29-1	NA	TRBJ2-2	CSVRGGLAGGGELFF	TGCAGCGTGAGGGGGGGACTAGCGGGAGGCGGGGAGCTGTTTTTT
NA	TRBV7-8	NA	TRBJ1-2	CASTQGESFYGYTF	TGTGCCAGTACACAGGGTGAAAGCTTCTATGGCTACACCTTC
TRBD1	TRBV15	NA	TRBJ2-3	CATSRDGGQGTDTQYF	TGTGCCACCAGCAGAGATGGGGGACAGGGCACAGATACGCAGTATTTT
NA	TRBV2	NA	TRBJ2-7	CASSEGLVRGEQYF	TGTGCCAGCAGTGAAGGACTAGTCCGAGGCGAGCAGTACTTC
NA	TRBV7-9	NA	TRBJ1-1	CASSLGQREAFF	TGTGCCAGCAGCTTAGGACAGCGTGAAGCTTTCTTT
NA	TRBV11-2	NA	TRBJ2-7	CASSSRRHYEQYF	TGTGCCAGCAGCTCCCGGAGGCACTACGAGCAGTACTTC
NA	TRBV29-1	few	TRBJ1-1	CSVRDREAFF	TGCAGCGTGAGAGACAGGGAAGCTTTCTTT
NA	TRBV5-1	NA	TRBJ1-6	CASSPTPVYSPLHF	TGCGCCAGCAGCCCAACCCCTGTCTACTCACCCCTCCACTTT
NA	TRBV7-2	NA	TRBJ1-1	CASSQTALEMNTEAFF	TGTGCCAGCAGCCAGACTGCTTTGGAAATGAACACTGAAGCTTTCTTT
NA	TRBV6-5	NA	TRBJ2-5	CASSYSKDSAGGQYF	TGTGCCAGCAGTTACTCAAAAGACAGCGCCGGAGGGCAGTACTTC
NA	TRBV19	NA	TRBJ2-2	CASSMRDQNTGELFF	TGTGCCAGTAGTATGCGGGATCAGAACACCGGGGAGCTGTTTTTT
NA	TRBV4-1	once	TRBJ1-2	CASSQRGTLGGYTF	TGCGCCAGCAGCCAACGTGGGACTTTGGGGGGCTACACCTTC
NA	TRBV13	NA	TRBJ1-1	CASSGEGVGGNTEAFF	TGTGCCAGCAGCGGGGAGGGGGTGGGGGGAAACACTGAAGCTTTCTTT
TRBD2	TRBV4-2	NA	TRBJ2-5	CASSQDLGLAGGRQYF	TGTGCCAGCAGCCAAGACCTAGGACTAGCGGGAGGACGCCAGTACTTC
TRBD1	TRBV6-1	NA	TRBJ1-5	CASTRQGNQPQHF	TGTGCCAGCACAAGACAGGGAAATCAGCCCCAGCATTTT
NA	TRBV6-5	NA	TRBJ2-3	CASSYSPGAQYF	TGTGCCAGCAGTTACAGCCCCGGGGCGCAGTATTTT
NA	TRBV6-1	NA	TRBJ2-7	CASRLTGPDEQYF	TGTGCCAGCAGGTTGACAGGTCCGGACGAGCAGTACTTC
NA	TRBV7-9	once	TRBJ2-5	CASSSGLVETQYF	TGTGCCAGCAGCTCAGGGCTGGTCGAGACCCAGTACTTC
TRBD1	TRBV2	NA	TRBJ1-2	CASSVPGGSGYTF	TGTGCCAGCAGCGTCCCAGGGGGTTCGGGCTACACCTTC
NA	TRBV4-2	NA	TRBJ2-1	CASSQDQGAYNEQFF	TGTGCCAGCAGCCAAGATCAAGGGGCCTACAATGAGCAGTTCTTC
TRBD2	TRBV10-3	NA	TRBJ2-1	CAISESGLAGAGEQFF	TGTGCCATCAGTGAGTCGGGACTAGCGGGAGCGGGTGAGCAGTTCTTC
NA	TRBV19	NA	TRBJ1-2	CASTPGDSGYTF	TGTGCCAGTACCCCGGGGGACTCCGGCTACACCTTC
TRBD2	TRBV10-3	NA	TRBJ2-1	CAIAGTSIYNEQFF	TGTGCCATAGCAGGGACTAGCATATACAATGAGCAGTTCTTC
TRBD2	TRBV7-6	few	TRBJ2-3	CASSPASGGAGHTQYF	TGTGCCAGCAGCCCTGCTAGCGGGGGGGCGGGACATACGCAGTATTTT
NA	TRBV5-4	NA	TRBJ2-1	CASSLWVAGGSNEQFF	TGTGCCAGCAGCTTGTGGGTAGCAGGAGGGTCCAATGAGCAGTTCTTC
NA	TRBV5-4	NA	TRBJ2-5	CASSQGLETQYF	TGTGCCAGCAGTCAGGGCTTGGAGACCCAGTACTTC
NA	TRBV7-6	few	TRBJ2-1	CASRDSPLDEQFF	TGTGCCAGCCGGGACTCACCCCTCGATGAGCAGTTCTTC
NA	TRBV6-1	NA	TRBJ2-7	CATTAYEQYF	TGTGCCACTACCGCCTACGAGCAGTACTTC
TRBD1	TRBV11-1	NA	TRBJ2-2	CASSKTGGTGELFF	TGTGCCAGCAGCAAGACAGGGGGCACCGGGGAGCTGTTTTTT
NA	TRBV7-6	NA	TRBJ2-1	CASSLVPGDNEQFF	TGTGCCAGCAGCTTAGTCCCAGGGGACAATGAGCAGTTCTTC
TRBD1	TRBV5-1	NA	TRBJ1-5	CASSRDRFDQPQHF	TGCGCCAGCAGCAGGGACAGGTTTGATCAGCCCCAGCATTTT
NA	TRBV19	few	TRBJ1-2	CASSTAGAGANYGYTF	TGTGCCAGTAGTACCGCGGGCGCAGGGGCAAACTATGGCTACACCTTC
NA	TRBV19	NA	TRBJ1-2	CASSMYVGAQDGYTF	TGTGCCAGTAGTATGTATGTGGGGGCGCAGGATGGCTACACCTTC
TRBD2	TRBV7-6	NA	TRBJ2-2	CASSLVAGGGTGELFF	TGTGCCAGCAGCTTAGTAGCGGGGGGCGGCACCGGGGAGCTGTTTTTT
NA	TRBV19	NA	TRBJ2-1	CASSIRGFEQFF	TGTGCCAGTAGTATCCGGGGTTTTGAGCAGTTCTTC
TRBD2	TRBV11-3	NA	TRBJ2-1	CASSPGGLRDNEQFF	TGTGCCAGCAGCCCGGGGGGTCTTCGGGACAATGAGCAGTTCTTC
TRBD1	TRBV2	few	TRBJ1-5	CASSQTGGNQPQHF	TGTGCCAGCAGTCAGACAGGGGGCAATCAGCCCCAGCATTTT
NA	TRBV19	NA	TRBJ1-5	CASTPAVSNQPQHF	TGTGCCAGTACGCCTGCGGTTAGCAATCAGCCCCAGCATTTT
NA	TRBV2	NA	TRBJ2-5	CASTVRETQYF	TGTGCCAGCACTGTTCGAGAGACCCAGTACTTC
NA	TRBV6-5	NA	TRBJ1-4	CASSNGFLEKLFF	TGTGCCAGCAGTAACGGGTTCCTGGAAAAACTGTTTTTT